This T cell receptor beta chain was obtained from a study of glioma-infiltrating T cells. Using RNA template, CDR3s of TCR alpha and beta were amplified with iRepertoire arm-PCR. TCRdb used MiXCR to reprocess the multiplex PCR reads, holding one entry per CDR3 protein. The table includes roughly 200,000 distinct CDR3 sequences, 25% to 35% detected once. The origin of this receptor is a human donor with low-grade glioma or glioblastoma, undergoing nonglioma brain surgery, or in good health (not recorded which). The sequencing input was glioma tissue, nonneoplastic brain tissue, or PBMCs (not recorded which).

DNA of the CDR3: TGTGCCATACGGAGGGTCTACGAGCAGTACTTC. Translated: CAIRRVYEQYF. The V and J genes are TRBV6-2 or TRBV6-3 and TRBJ2-7; a possible D gene is TRBD2 (6 bases). Deletions cut 10 bases from V and 3 bases from J, with 10 bases between. This CDR3 region has 11 residues. Germline V lookup: CDR1 MNHEY, CDR2 SVGEGT.